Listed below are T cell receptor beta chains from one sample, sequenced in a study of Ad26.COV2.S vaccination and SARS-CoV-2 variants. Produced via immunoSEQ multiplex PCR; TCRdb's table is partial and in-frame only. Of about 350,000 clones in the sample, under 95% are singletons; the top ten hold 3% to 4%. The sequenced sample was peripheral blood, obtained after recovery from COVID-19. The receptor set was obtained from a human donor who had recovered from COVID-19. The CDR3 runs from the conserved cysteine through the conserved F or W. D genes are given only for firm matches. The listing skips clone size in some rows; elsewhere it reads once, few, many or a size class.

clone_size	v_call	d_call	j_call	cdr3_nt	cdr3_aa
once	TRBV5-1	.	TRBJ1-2	TGCGCCAGCAGCACCGGGACGCCGACTAACTATGGCTACACCTTC	CASSTGTPTNYGYTF
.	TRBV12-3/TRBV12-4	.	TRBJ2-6	TGTGCCAGCAGTGGCCCCAACGTCCTGACTTTC	CASSGPNVLTF
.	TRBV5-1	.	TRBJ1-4	TGCGCCAGCAGCTCAGGGACGGTTGGAGGGGGGAGGCGCCGTGAAAAACTGTTTTTT	CASSSGTVGGGRRREKLFF
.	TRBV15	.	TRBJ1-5	TGTGCCACCAGCAGAGACAATCAGCCCCAGCATTTT	CATSRDNQPQHF
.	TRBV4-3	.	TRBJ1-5	TGCGCCAGCCGACCGGATTACTCAGGGAGATATCAGCCCCAGCATTTT	CASRPDYSGRYQPQHF
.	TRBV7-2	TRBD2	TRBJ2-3	TGTGCCAGCAGCTTTCGCGGGGGGGGGACAGATACGCAGTATTTT	CASSFRGGGTDTQYF
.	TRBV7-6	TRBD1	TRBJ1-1	TGTGCCAGCAGCGCACAGGGGAGCACTGAAGCTTTCTTT	CASSAQGSTEAFF
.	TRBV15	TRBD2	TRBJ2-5	TGTGCCACCAGCAGAGATAAGGGGACTAGCGGGGTCGAAGAGACCCAGTACTTC	CATSRDKGTSGVEETQYF
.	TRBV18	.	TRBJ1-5	TGTGCCAGCTCACCTGGGACTACCAATCAGCCCCAGCATTTT	CASSPGTTNQPQHF
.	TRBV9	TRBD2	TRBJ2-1	TGTGCCAGCAGCGTCAGCGGGGGGACAGAGGCGCAGTTCTTC	CASSVSGGTEAQFF
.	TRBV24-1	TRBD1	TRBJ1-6	TGTGCCACCACCCGACAGGGAAGATCACCCCTCCACTTT	CATTRQGRSPLHF
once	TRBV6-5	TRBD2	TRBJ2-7	TGTGCCAGCAGCATAACCGGGACTAGCGGGAGCGAGCAGTACTTC	CASSITGTSGSEQYF
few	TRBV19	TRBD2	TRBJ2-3	TGTGCCAGTAGTCCGGGACTAGCGGGGAGTGGAGATACGCAGTATTTT	CASSPGLAGSGDTQYF
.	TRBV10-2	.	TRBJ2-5	TGCGCCAGCAGCTCCTGGACAGGGAGGGAAGAGACCCAGTACTTC	CASSSWTGREETQYF
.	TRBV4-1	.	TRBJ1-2	TGCGCCAGCAGCCAAGGACAGGCTAACTATGGCTACACCTTC	CASSQGQANYGYTF
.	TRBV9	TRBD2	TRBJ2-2	TGTGCCAGCGCGGGTAGCGGGGATACGAACACCGGGGAGCTGTTTTTT	CASAGSGDTNTGELFF
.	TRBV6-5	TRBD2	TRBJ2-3	TGTGCCAGCAGTTCTAGCGGGGGCACAGATACGCAGTATTTT	CASSSSGGTDTQYF
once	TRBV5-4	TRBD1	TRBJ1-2	TGTGCCAGCAGCTTGACAGGGGGCCTTCGGGGCTACACCTTC	CASSLTGGLRGYTF
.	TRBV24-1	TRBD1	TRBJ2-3	TGTGCCACCAGTGACAGGGGGACCACAGATACGCAGTATTTT	CATSDRGTTDTQYF
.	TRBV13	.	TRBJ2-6	TGTGCCAGCAGCTCTATGCCGGGCTCTGGGGCCAACGTCCTGACTTTC	CASSSMPGSGANVLTF